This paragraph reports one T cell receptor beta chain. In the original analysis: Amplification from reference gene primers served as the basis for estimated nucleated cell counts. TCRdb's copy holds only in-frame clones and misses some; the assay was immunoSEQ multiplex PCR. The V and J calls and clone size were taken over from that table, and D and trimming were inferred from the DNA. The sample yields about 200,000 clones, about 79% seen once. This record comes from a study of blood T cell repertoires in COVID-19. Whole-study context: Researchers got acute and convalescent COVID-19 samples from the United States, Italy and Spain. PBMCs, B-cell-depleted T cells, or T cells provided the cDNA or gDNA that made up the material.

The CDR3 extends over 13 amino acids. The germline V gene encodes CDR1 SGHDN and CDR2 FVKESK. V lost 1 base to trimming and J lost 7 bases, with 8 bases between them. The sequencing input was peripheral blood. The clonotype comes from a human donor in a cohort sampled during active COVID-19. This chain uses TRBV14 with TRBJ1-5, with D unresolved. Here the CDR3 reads CASSQGPRQPQHF. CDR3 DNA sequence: TGTGCCAGCAGCCAAGGGCCCCGCCAGCCCCAGCATTTT.